These T cell receptor beta chains were read from a single sample in a study of blood T cell repertoires in COVID-19. Clones were read by immunoSEQ multiplex PCR, and TCRdb kept only the in-frame ones, dropping some. The sample has some 90,000 clones; around 88% are singletons. Sequenced: peripheral blood. The source of these receptors is a human donor in a cohort sampled during active COVID-19. Both conserved end residues are part of each CDR3. The order of the fields is D gene, clone size, J gene, V gene, CDR3 DNA, CDR3 protein. A D gene is named only where the DNA matches it firmly. Clone size, where shown, is once, few, many, or a class for clones that have expanded.

>-|-|TRBJ1-6|TRBV27
TGTGCCAGCAGTTTTCCGAGGGGGCCCCTCCACTTT
CASSFPRGPLHF
>TRBD1|-|TRBJ2-2|TRBV5-1
TGCGCCAGCTCGGACAGGGCGGGGACCGGGGAGCTGTTTTTT
CASSDRAGTGELFF
>-|-|TRBJ1-1|TRBV7-2
TGTGCCAGCAGCTCCTCGCAGGGTGAGGCTTTCTTT
CASSSSQGEAFF
>-|-|TRBJ2-3|TRBV11-2
TGTGCCAGCAGCTCAAAAAGGGCGGGAAGCACAGATACGCAGTATTTT
CASSSKRAGSTDTQYF
>TRBD1|-|TRBJ2-1|TRBV9
TGTGCCAGCAGCGTAGAGGGGCGGGGACAGGTATACAATGAGCAGTTCTTC
CASSVEGRGQVYNEQFF
>-|-|TRBJ1-1|TRBV7-6
TGTGCCAGCAGCCAAGGAGGAGGGACTGAAGCTTTCTTT
CASSQGGGTEAFF
>TRBD1|-|TRBJ2-6|TRBV27
TGTGCCAGCAGTTTCGACAGGGCTGGGGCCAACGTCCTGACTTTC
CASSFDRAGANVLTF
>-|few|TRBJ1-5|TRBV7-8
TGTGCCAGCAGCTTAGCGCTGTCAGGCCATCAGCCCCAGCATTTT
CASSLALSGHQPQHF
>TRBD2|-|TRBJ2-7|TRBV18
TGTGCCAGCTCACCAAGGACTAGCGGGATGTACGAGCAGTACTTC
CASSPRTSGMYEQYF
>TRBD1|-|TRBJ2-1|TRBV29-1
TGCAGCGTAGACCGGGACAGGGCCTACAATGAGCAGTTCTTC
CSVDRDRAYNEQFF
>-|-|TRBJ1-1|TRBV11-2
TGTGCCAGCAGCCGGACGGTATTGGGAGGCATGAACACTGAAGCTTTCTTT
CASSRTVLGGMNTEAFF
>TRBD2|-|TRBJ2-1|TRBV11-3
TGTGCCAGCAGTTCCCGTGGGGGGGGTAATGAGCAGTTCTTC
CASSSRGGGNEQFF
>-|-|TRBJ2-1|TRBV7-2
TGTGCCAGCAGCACATCGGGTAACGTGGAGCAGTTCTTC
CASSTSGNVEQFF
>TRBD2|-|TRBJ2-5|TRBV27
TGTGCCAGCAGCACTAGCGGGGGTAAGACCCAGTACTTC
CASSTSGGKTQYF
>-|-|TRBJ2-1|TRBV5-1
TGCGCCAGCAGCTTGGCCGGTAGCGGCGAAAGGGAGCAGTTCTTC
CASSLAGSGEREQFF
>TRBD1|-|TRBJ2-7|TRBV7-9
TGTGCCAGCAGCTGGGGGACAGGGGGTCTGGACGAGCAGTACTTC
CASSWGTGGLDEQYF
>-|-|TRBJ1-1|TRBV7-6
TGTGCCAGCAGCCCTCGAGGGCGGACGAACACTGAAGCTTTCTTT
CASSPRGRTNTEAFF
>TRBD1|few|TRBJ2-7|TRBV10-1
TGCGCCAGCAGTGAGTCTCCCGCCGGACAGGTCTACGAGCAGTACTTC
CASSESPAGQVYEQYF
>-|-|TRBJ1-3|TRBV2
TGTGCCAGCAGGGGGCTCTCTGGAAACACCATATATTTT
CASRGLSGNTIYF
>-|-|TRBJ2-3|TRBV3-1/TRBV3-2
TGTGCCAGCAGCCAGTCCATCACTAGCACAGATACGCAGTATTTT
CASSQSITSTDTQYF
>-|-|TRBJ2-5|TRBV15
TGTGCCACCAGCAGAGAAGGGGTTCAAGAGACCCAGTACTTC
CATSREGVQETQYF
>TRBD1|-|TRBJ2-1|TRBV12-5
TGTGCTAGTGGCTGGACCGGGACAGGGCAAGGCAATGAGCAGTTCTTC
CASGWTGTGQGNEQFF
>-|-|TRBJ1-4|TRBV18
TGTGCCAGCTCAGCGACACAGGTTGCAACTAATGAAAAACTGTTTTTT
CASSATQVATNEKLFF
>-|few|TRBJ1-6|TRBV7-8
TGTGCCAGCAGCCTCCCCCTAGGGGTGGGGAATTCACCCCTCCACTTT
CASSLPLGVGNSPLHF
>-|-|TRBJ2-7|TRBV12-2
TGTGCAAGTCGCTTCCCACTCGGGACAGGGACTTACGAGCAGTACTTC
CASRFPLGTGTYEQYF
>-|few|TRBJ1-5|TRBV3-1/TRBV3-2
TGTGCCAGCAGTCGACAGGCGAATCAGCCCCAGCATTTT
CASSRQANQPQHF
>-|-|TRBJ1-5|TRBV2
TGTGCCAGCAGTGAAACAGGAAGGACCCAGCCCCAGCATTTT
CASSETGRTQPQHF
>-|-|TRBJ1-2|TRBV4-3
TGCGCCAGCAGCCAAGATTTAAGACTAGGGAATGGCTACACCTTC
CASSQDLRLGNGYTF
>TRBD1|-|TRBJ2-7|TRBV7-2
TGTGCCAGCAGCTCAGACAGGGGGCTGTACGAGCAGTACTTC
CASSSDRGLYEQYF
>TRBD1|-|TRBJ1-5|TRBV11-2
TGTGCCAGCAGCTCGGGACAGGCCGGGGGCAATCAGCCCCAGCATTTT
CASSSGQAGGNQPQHF
>TRBD2|-|TRBJ2-1|TRBV9
TGTGCCAGCAGCGTAGGGGGGGTAGCGGGAACCTACAATGAGCAGTTCTTC
CASSVGGVAGTYNEQFF
>-|-|TRBJ2-5|TRBV11-2
TGTGCCAGCAGCTTTTACCAGGCTGAGACCCAGTACTTC
CASSFYQAETQYF
>-|-|TRBJ2-7|TRBV7-9
TGTGCCAGCAGCTTAACCACGGGACTCAAAGTCTACGAGCAGTACTTC
CASSLTTGLKVYEQYF
>-|once|TRBJ2-5|TRBV7-3
TGTGCCAGCAGCTTGACAGGTGGAGAGACCCAGTACTTC
CASSLTGGETQYF
>-|-|TRBJ2-3|TRBV5-1
TGCGCCAGCAGCCGAGACAGGTCCACAGATACGCAGTATTTT
CASSRDRSTDTQYF
>TRBD1|once|TRBJ1-1|TRBV9
TGTGCCAGCAGCGCTTCCGGGACAGACAACACTGAAGCTTTCTTT
CASSASGTDNTEAFF
>-|-|TRBJ2-2|TRBV7-6
TGTGCCAGCAGCCGCTACCCAGGGGGGACGAACACCGGGGAGCTGTTTTTT
CASSRYPGGTNTGELFF
>TRBD1|-|TRBJ2-7|TRBV7-3
TGTGCCAGCAGCGAGGGACAGTTCTACGAGCAGTACTTC
CASSEGQFYEQYF
>-|-|TRBJ2-1|TRBV7-3
TGTGCCAGCAGCTCCACGGGAATGGGCTCCTACAATGAGCAGTTCTTC
CASSSTGMGSYNEQFF
>-|many|TRBJ2-7|TRBV15
TGTGCCACCAGAGGACGGCAGGGCCACGAGCAGTACTTC
CATRGRQGHEQYF
>TRBD2|-|TRBJ2-2|TRBV19
TGTGCCAGTACCAGGGACGGGACTAGCCCCGGGGAGCTGTTTTTT
CASTRDGTSPGELFF
>TRBD1|-|TRBJ1-1|TRBV7-2
TGTGCCAGCAGCTTACAGGGGGCCACTGAAGCTTTCTTT
CASSLQGATEAFF
>-|-|TRBJ2-2|TRBV19
TGTGCCAGTAGCCCAACTAGAACCGGGGAGCTGTTTTTT
CASSPTRTGELFF
>TRBD2|-|TRBJ2-1|TRBV10-1
TGCGCCAGCAACCCTAGCGGGGGGTACAATGAGCAGTTCTTC
CASNPSGGYNEQFF
>-|-|TRBJ2-7|TRBV12-3/TRBV12-4
TGTGCCAGCAGCCCCACAGGGTACGAGCAGTACTTC
CASSPTGYEQYF
>-|-|TRBJ1-2|TRBV19
TGTGCCAGTAGTATCTACTCGGCGGATGGCTACACCTTC
CASSIYSADGYTF
>TRBD1|few|TRBJ2-3|TRBV4-1
TGCGCCAGCAGCCAAGATCAAGGACAGGGGAGAGATACGCAGTATTTT
CASSQDQGQGRDTQYF
>TRBD1|once|TRBJ2-3|TRBV11-2
TGTGCCAGCAGTCGGACAGGAAGAACCACAGATACGCAGTATTTT
CASSRTGRTTDTQYF
>-|-|TRBJ2-5|TRBV19
TGTGCCAGTAGTCCAGGTTTGGTTGGGGAGACCCAGTACTTC
CASSPGLVGETQYF
>TRBD1|-|TRBJ1-2|TRBV25-1
TGTGCCAGCAGTGAATTTGCAGGGGGCAGTGGCTACACCTTC
CASSEFAGGSGYTF
>TRBD1|-|TRBJ2-5|TRBV30
TGTGCCTGGAAACGGACAGGGGCCGAGACCCAGTACTTC
CAWKRTGAETQYF
>-|few|TRBJ2-5|TRBV5-1
TGCGCCAGCAGCTTGGGTGGTACCGGGGAGACCCAGTACTTC
CASSLGGTGETQYF
>-|-|TRBJ2-7|TRBV18
TGTGCCAGCTCACCATTTGACTCACTTAGCTACGAGCAGTACTTC
CASSPFDSLSYEQYF